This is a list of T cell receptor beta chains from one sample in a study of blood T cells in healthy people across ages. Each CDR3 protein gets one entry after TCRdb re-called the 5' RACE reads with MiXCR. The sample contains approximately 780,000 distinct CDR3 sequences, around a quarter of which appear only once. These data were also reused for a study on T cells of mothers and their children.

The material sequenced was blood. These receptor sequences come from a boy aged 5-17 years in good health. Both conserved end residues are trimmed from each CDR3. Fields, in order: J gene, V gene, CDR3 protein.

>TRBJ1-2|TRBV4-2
ASSQDSADYGYT
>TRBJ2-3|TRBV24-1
ATSDGDRAPDTQY
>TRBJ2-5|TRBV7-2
ASSLVVGAEETQY
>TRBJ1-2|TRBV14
ASSGQGLGGYT
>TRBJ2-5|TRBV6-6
ASSYSDKETQY
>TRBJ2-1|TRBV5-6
ASSLDFGKGDEQF
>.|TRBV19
ASSLDRIRDNEQF
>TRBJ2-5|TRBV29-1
SARSGGFQETQY
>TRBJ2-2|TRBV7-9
ASSLAPRGTGGLF
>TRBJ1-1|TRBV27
ASSLFGPPIGLMNTEAF
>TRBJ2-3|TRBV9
ASGGLSADTQY
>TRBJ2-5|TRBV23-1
ASSQSCPSRTQY
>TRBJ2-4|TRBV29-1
SVEDWGSTGSNIQY
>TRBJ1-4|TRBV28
ASTSPTNEKLF
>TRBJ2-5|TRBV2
ASSEGGTEQETQY
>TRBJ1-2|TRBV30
AWGDSYGYT
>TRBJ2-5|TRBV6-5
ASSYSKYQRRESETQY
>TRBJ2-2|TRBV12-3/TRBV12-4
ASRPGGGRLDGELF
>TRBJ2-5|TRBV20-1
SATGTSGGTGETQY
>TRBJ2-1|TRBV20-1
SAIPPYNEQF
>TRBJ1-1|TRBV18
ASSPFTGAPNHAEAF
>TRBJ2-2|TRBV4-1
ASSQSPGQGYTGELF
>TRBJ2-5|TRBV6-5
ASHSDQETQY
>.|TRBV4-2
ASGSTGLDEQF
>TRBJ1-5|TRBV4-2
ASSQNPGLAQH
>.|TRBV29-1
SVDAWQAIQQETQY
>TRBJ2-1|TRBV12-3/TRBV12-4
ASSSGTGDAYNEQF
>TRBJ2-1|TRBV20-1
SARDLRDREI
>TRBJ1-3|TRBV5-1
ASSLGPGTAISGNTIY
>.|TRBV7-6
ASSPRTSGGQF
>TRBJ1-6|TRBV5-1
ASSLGQQGGVPLH
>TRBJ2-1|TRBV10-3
AISGKGTGHNEQF
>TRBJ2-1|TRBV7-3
ASSQTGGDEQF
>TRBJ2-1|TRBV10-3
AISESAQGGNEQF
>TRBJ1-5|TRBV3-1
ATSGGGNQPQH
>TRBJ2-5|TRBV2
ANMGSDRQQETQY
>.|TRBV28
ASSTGTGRRIGSYEQY
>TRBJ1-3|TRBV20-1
SARQQGVGSGNTIY
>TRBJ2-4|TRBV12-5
ASANPEQPHIQY
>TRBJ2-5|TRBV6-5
ASSPGRGREETQY
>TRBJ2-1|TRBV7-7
ASSLDGGSSYNEQF
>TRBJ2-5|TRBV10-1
ASSEHRTAATQY
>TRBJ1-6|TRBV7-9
ASSLSSAALKVH
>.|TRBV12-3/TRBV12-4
ASSIGTGRYEQY
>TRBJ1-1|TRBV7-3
ASSPTGGLQAF
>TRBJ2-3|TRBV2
ASSELASGGHAQY
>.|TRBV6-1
ASSGTGTANNEQF
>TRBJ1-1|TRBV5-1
ASSLQRNTEAF
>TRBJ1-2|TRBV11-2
ASHSLTGDYGYT
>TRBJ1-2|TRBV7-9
ASSLPGPRGYT